The rows below give T cell receptor beta chains drawn from one sample of a study of CD8 T cells in Susac syndrome. TCRdb re-called the immunoSEQ multiplex PCR reads with MiXCR, one entry per CDR3 protein. The sample consists of approximately 130,000 distinct CDR3 sequences, approximately 90% of them appearing once. Sequencing was carried out using CD8+ T cells from PBMCs. The origin of the receptors is a human donor with multiple sclerosis. Both conserved end residues are part of each CDR3. D genes are given only for firm matches. Rows give clone size only sometimes, using once, few, many, or a class for an expanded clone.

cdr3_aa: CASSQSGPARPFSGREGTDTQYF; cdr3_nt: TGCGCCAGCAGTCAATCAGGGCCCGCGCGGCCATTTAGCGGGAGGGAGGGCACAGATACGCAGTATTTT; v_call: TRBV23-1; d_call: TRBD2; clone_size: NA; j_call: TRBJ2-3
cdr3_aa: CASSSTANYGYTF; cdr3_nt: TGTGCCAGCAGTTCAACGGCGAACTATGGCTACACCTTC; v_call: TRBV27; d_call: NA; clone_size: few; j_call: TRBJ1-2
cdr3_aa: CASLKLALSSYNEQFF; cdr3_nt: TGTGCCAGCCTAAAGCTAGCCTTGAGCTCCTACAATGAGCAGTTCTTC; v_call: TRBV2; d_call: NA; clone_size: NA; j_call: TRBJ2-1
cdr3_aa: CASSQEDMVSAFF; cdr3_nt: TGCGCCAGCAGCCAAGAGGACATGGTCTCAGCTTTCTTT; v_call: TRBV4-1; d_call: NA; clone_size: NA; j_call: TRBJ1-1
cdr3_aa: CASSAIDDAYNEQFF; cdr3_nt: TGTGCCAGCAGCGCTATCGACGATGCCTACAATGAGCAGTTCTTC; v_call: TRBV9; d_call: NA; clone_size: NA; j_call: TRBJ2-1
cdr3_aa: CAWSVGTGLYEQYF; cdr3_nt: TGTGCCTGGAGCGTCGGGACAGGGCTTTACGAGCAGTACTTC; v_call: TRBV30; d_call: TRBD1; clone_size: NA; j_call: TRBJ2-7
cdr3_aa: CASSYGSGLAGFLYNEQFF; cdr3_nt: TGTGCCAGCAGTTACGGATCTGGGCTAGCGGGATTTCTGTACAATGAGCAGTTCTTC; v_call: TRBV6-2/TRBV6-3; d_call: TRBD2; clone_size: NA; j_call: TRBJ2-1
cdr3_aa: CASKWASGSNEQFF; cdr3_nt: TGTGCCAGTAAGTGGGCTAGCGGGAGCAATGAGCAGTTCTTC; v_call: TRBV19; d_call: TRBD2; clone_size: NA; j_call: TRBJ2-1
cdr3_aa: CASSLGHGVTDTQYF; cdr3_nt: TGTGCCAGCAGCTTAGGTCACGGGGTAACAGATACGCAGTATTTT; v_call: TRBV7-9; d_call: NA; clone_size: NA; j_call: TRBJ2-3
cdr3_aa: CASVGRGVYNEQFF; cdr3_nt: TGTGCCAGCGTAGGACGGGGGGTATACAATGAGCAGTTCTTC; v_call: TRBV12-3/TRBV12-4; d_call: TRBD2; clone_size: NA; j_call: TRBJ2-1
cdr3_aa: CASSSSLAVKKYNEQFF; cdr3_nt: TGTGCCAGCAGCTCTTCGCTAGCGGTTAAGAAGTACAATGAGCAGTTCTTC; v_call: TRBV7-9; d_call: TRBD2; clone_size: NA; j_call: TRBJ2-1
cdr3_aa: CASSIEAAEDSNYGYTF; cdr3_nt: TGTGCCAGCTCAATTGAGGCGGCGGAAGATTCCAACTATGGCTACACCTTC; v_call: TRBV18; d_call: NA; clone_size: NA; j_call: TRBJ1-2
cdr3_aa: CASSYFTPTGELFF; cdr3_nt: TGTGCCAGCAGTTACTTTACACCGACCGGGGAGCTGTTTTTT; v_call: TRBV6-2/TRBV6-3; d_call: NA; clone_size: NA; j_call: TRBJ2-2
cdr3_aa: CASSWGSTVDTQYF; cdr3_nt: TGTGCCAGCAGTTGGGGATCCACAGTAGATACGCAGTATTTT; v_call: TRBV27; d_call: NA; clone_size: once; j_call: TRBJ2-3
cdr3_aa: CASSGCSPYF; cdr3_nt: TGTGCCAGCAGTGGCTGCAGTCCCTACTTC; v_call: TRBV6-4; d_call: NA; clone_size: NA; j_call: TRBJ2-7
cdr3_aa: CASSWHVVTDTQYF; cdr3_nt: TGTGCCAGCAGTTGGCATGTGGTTACGGATACGCAGTATTTT; v_call: TRBV27; d_call: NA; clone_size: NA; j_call: TRBJ2-3
cdr3_aa: CASSPLGGETQYF; cdr3_nt: TGTGCCAGCAGCCCCCTTGGTGGGGAGACCCAGTACTTC; v_call: TRBV7-9; d_call: NA; clone_size: NA; j_call: TRBJ2-5
cdr3_aa: CASSPRGSEAFF; cdr3_nt: TGTGCCAGCTCCCCTAGGGGATCTGAAGCTTTCTTT; v_call: TRBV27; d_call: NA; clone_size: NA; j_call: TRBJ1-1
cdr3_aa: CASSQDGAGAHYGYTF; cdr3_nt: TGTGCCAGCAGCCAAGATGGGGCAGGGGCCCACTATGGCTACACCTTC; v_call: TRBV3-1; d_call: NA; clone_size: once; j_call: TRBJ1-2
cdr3_aa: CASSDGTESGNQPQHF; cdr3_nt: TGTGCCAGCAGCGACGGAACCGAATCAGGCAATCAGCCCCAGCATTTT; v_call: TRBV5-4; d_call: NA; clone_size: NA; j_call: TRBJ1-5
cdr3_aa: CSGGLAYEQYF; cdr3_nt: TGCAGCGGAGGACTAGCCTACGAGCAGTACTTC; v_call: TRBV29-1; d_call: TRBD2; clone_size: NA; j_call: TRBJ2-7
cdr3_aa: CASSLALGITEAFF; cdr3_nt: TGCGCCAGCAGCTTGGCCCTGGGAATCACTGAAGCTTTCTTT; v_call: TRBV5-1; d_call: NA; clone_size: NA; j_call: TRBJ1-1
cdr3_aa: CASREQGYNEQFF; cdr3_nt: TGTGCCAGCAGGGAACAGGGTTACAATGAGCAGTTCTTC; v_call: TRBV5-6; d_call: NA; clone_size: NA; j_call: TRBJ2-1
cdr3_aa: CASSFKGGGTDTQYF; cdr3_nt: TGTGCCAGCAGCTTCAAAGGAGGGGGCACAGATACGCAGTATTTT; v_call: TRBV13; d_call: NA; clone_size: NA; j_call: TRBJ2-3
cdr3_aa: CATFRSHYTF; cdr3_nt: TGTGCCACCTTTCGGAGCCACTACACCTTC; v_call: TRBV28; d_call: NA; clone_size: NA; j_call: TRBJ1-2
cdr3_aa: CASSFGMEDTQYF; cdr3_nt: TGTGCCAGCAGCTTCGGGATGGAGGATACGCAGTATTTT; v_call: TRBV6-5; d_call: NA; clone_size: NA; j_call: TRBJ2-3
cdr3_aa: CASSERLAAYNEQFF; cdr3_nt: TGTGCCAGCAGTGAACGGCTAGCGGCCTACAATGAGCAGTTCTTC; v_call: TRBV25-1; d_call: TRBD2; clone_size: NA; j_call: TRBJ2-1
cdr3_aa: CASSLPLDLPTDTQYF; cdr3_nt: TGTGCCAGCAGCTTACCCTTGGACTTACCTACAGATACGCAGTATTTT; v_call: TRBV7-9; d_call: NA; clone_size: NA; j_call: TRBJ2-3
cdr3_aa: CASSPLMARAAWSTDTQYF; cdr3_nt: TGTGCCAGCAGTCCCCTTATGGCCCGGGCGGCTTGGAGCACAGATACGCAGTATTTT; v_call: TRBV28; d_call: NA; clone_size: NA; j_call: TRBJ2-3
cdr3_aa: CASSSTAGGSFGYEQYF; cdr3_nt: TGTGCCAGCAGCTCGACAGCGGGAGGGTCGTTCGGATACGAGCAGTACTTC; v_call: TRBV5-4; d_call: TRBD2; clone_size: NA; j_call: TRBJ2-7
cdr3_aa: CASSQTGGATNEKLFF; cdr3_nt: TGTGCCAGCAGCCAGACAGGGGGTGCAACTAATGAAAAACTGTTTTTT; v_call: TRBV7-9; d_call: TRBD1; clone_size: NA; j_call: TRBJ1-4
cdr3_aa: CASSLGPQGEKGYEQYF; cdr3_nt: TGTGCCAGCAGCTTGGGGCCACAGGGTGAGAAGGGCTACGAGCAGTACTTC; v_call: TRBV5-6; d_call: NA; clone_size: NA; j_call: TRBJ2-7
cdr3_aa: CASSPLNGELFF; cdr3_nt: TGTGCCAGCAGTCCTTTAAACGGGGAGCTGTTTTTT; v_call: TRBV27; d_call: NA; clone_size: NA; j_call: TRBJ2-2
cdr3_aa: CASSLAGGTFYGYTF; cdr3_nt: TGTGCCAGCAGCTTAGCGGGGGGGACATTCTATGGCTACACCTTC; v_call: TRBV7-8; d_call: NA; clone_size: NA; j_call: TRBJ1-2
cdr3_aa: CASSLQGGYEQYF; cdr3_nt: TGTGCCAGCAGCCTCCAGGGCGGCTACGAGCAGTACTTC; v_call: TRBV11-2; d_call: NA; clone_size: NA; j_call: TRBJ2-7
cdr3_aa: CASSPGLAAPYEQYF; cdr3_nt: TGTGCCAGCAGTCCCGGACTAGCGGCGCCCTACGAGCAGTACTTC; v_call: TRBV27; d_call: TRBD2; clone_size: once; j_call: TRBJ2-7
cdr3_aa: CASSRGTGEQYF; cdr3_nt: TGTGCCAGCAGCAGGGGGACGGGCGAGCAGTACTTC; v_call: TRBV13; d_call: NA; clone_size: few; j_call: TRBJ2-7
cdr3_aa: CASSRGATPKPYNEQFF; cdr3_nt: TGTGCCAGTTCCCGTGGGGCTACACCAAAGCCTTACAATGAGCAGTTCTTC; v_call: TRBV19; d_call: NA; clone_size: NA; j_call: TRBJ2-1
cdr3_aa: CASSYSNNEQYF; cdr3_nt: TGTGCCAGCAGTTACTCGAACAACGAGCAGTACTTC; v_call: TRBV6-5; d_call: NA; clone_size: NA; j_call: TRBJ2-7
cdr3_aa: CASSFVQSSYEQYF; cdr3_nt: TGTGCCAGCAGTTTCGTTCAGAGCTCCTACGAGCAGTACTTC; v_call: TRBV27; d_call: NA; clone_size: NA; j_call: TRBJ2-7
cdr3_aa: CASSSGNTIYF; cdr3_nt: TGTGCCAGTAGCTCTGGAAACACCATATATTTT; v_call: TRBV28; d_call: NA; clone_size: few; j_call: TRBJ1-3
cdr3_aa: CASSPAGDTEAFF; cdr3_nt: TGTGCCAGCAGCCCGGCAGGGGACACTGAAGCTTTCTTT; v_call: TRBV27; d_call: NA; clone_size: NA; j_call: TRBJ1-1